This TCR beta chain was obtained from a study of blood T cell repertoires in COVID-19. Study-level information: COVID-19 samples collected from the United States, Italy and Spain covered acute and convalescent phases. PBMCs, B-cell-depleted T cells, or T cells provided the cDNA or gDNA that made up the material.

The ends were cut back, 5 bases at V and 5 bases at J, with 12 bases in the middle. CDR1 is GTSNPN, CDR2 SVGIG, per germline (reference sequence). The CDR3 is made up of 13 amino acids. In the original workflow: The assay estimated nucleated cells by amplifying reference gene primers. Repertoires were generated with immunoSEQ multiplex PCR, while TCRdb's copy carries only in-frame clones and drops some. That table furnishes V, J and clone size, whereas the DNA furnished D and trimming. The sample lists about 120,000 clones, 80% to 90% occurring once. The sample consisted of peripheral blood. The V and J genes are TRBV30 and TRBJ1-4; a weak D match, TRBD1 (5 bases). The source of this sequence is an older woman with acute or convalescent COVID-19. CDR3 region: CAWQGQINEKLFF. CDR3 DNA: TGTGCCTGGCAGGGTCAAATCAATGAAAAACTGTTTTTT.